This TCR beta chain was documented in a study of T cells in localized non-small cell lung cancer. Germline loops: CDR1 SEHNR, CDR2 FQNEAQ (reference sequence). Between the trimmed V and J ends, which lost 4 bases and 6 bases, there was a span of 23 bases. The CDR3 covers 17 residues. Produced via immunoSEQ multiplex PCR; TCRdb's table is partial and in-frame only. In the table there are about 33,000 clones, more than 75% of which are singletons. This TCR was recovered from a male donor aged 60 or over with stage III lung adenocarcinoma. This material consisted of peripheral blood, taken before any cancer treatment. The J gene is TRBJ2-3, the V gene TRBV7-9; D may be TRBD2 (6 bases). The CDR3 DNA sequence: TGTGCCAGCAGCTCCCGGGACTTCACTCAACGTCGGGATACGCAGTATTTT. It encodes CASSSRDFTQRRDTQYF.